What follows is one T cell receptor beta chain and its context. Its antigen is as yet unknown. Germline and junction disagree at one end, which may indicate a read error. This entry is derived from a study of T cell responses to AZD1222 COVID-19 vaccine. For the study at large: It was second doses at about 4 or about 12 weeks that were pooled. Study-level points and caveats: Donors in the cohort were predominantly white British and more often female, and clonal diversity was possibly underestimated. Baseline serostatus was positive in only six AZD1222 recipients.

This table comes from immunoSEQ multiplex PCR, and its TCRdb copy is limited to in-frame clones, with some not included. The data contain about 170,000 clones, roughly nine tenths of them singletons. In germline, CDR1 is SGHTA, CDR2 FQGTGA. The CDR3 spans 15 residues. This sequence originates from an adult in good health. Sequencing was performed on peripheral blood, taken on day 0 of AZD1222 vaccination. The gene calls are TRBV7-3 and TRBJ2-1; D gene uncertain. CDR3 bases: TGTGCCAGCAGCTTGCTTCCAGATACCAACAATGAACAGTTCTTC. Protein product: CASSLLPDTNNEQFF. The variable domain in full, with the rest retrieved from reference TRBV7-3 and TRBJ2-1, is GAGVSQTPSNKVTEKGKYVELRCDPISGHTALYWYRQSLGQGPEFLIYFQGTGAADDSGLPNDRFFAVRPEGSVSTLKIQRTERGDSAVYLCASSLLPDTNNEQFFGPGTRLTVL.